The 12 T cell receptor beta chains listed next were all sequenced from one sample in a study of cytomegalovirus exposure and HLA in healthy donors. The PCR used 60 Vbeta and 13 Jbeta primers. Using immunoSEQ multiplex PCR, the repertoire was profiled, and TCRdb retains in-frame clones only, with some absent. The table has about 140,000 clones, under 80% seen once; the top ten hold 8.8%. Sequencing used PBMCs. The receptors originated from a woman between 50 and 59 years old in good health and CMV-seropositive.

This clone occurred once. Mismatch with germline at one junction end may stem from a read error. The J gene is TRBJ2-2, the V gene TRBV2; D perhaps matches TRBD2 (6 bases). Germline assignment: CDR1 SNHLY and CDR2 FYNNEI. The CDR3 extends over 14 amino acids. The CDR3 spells CASSAAGNTGGLFF. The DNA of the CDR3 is TGTGCCAGCAGTGCAGCAGGGAACACCGGGGGGCTGTTTTTT.

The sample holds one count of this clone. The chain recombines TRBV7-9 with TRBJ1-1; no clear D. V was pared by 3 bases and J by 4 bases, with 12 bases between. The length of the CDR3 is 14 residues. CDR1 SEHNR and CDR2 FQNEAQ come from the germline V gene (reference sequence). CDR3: CASSFSGESTEAFF. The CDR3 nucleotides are TGTGCCAGCAGCTTTAGCGGGGAATCCACTGAAGCTTTCTTT.

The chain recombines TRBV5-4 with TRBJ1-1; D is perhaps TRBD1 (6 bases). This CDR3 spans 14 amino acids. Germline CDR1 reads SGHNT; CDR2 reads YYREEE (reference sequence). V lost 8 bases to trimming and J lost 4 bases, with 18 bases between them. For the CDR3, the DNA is TGTGCCAGTGCCGTCAGTAGGGGGATCACTGAAGCTTTCTTT. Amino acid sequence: CASAVSRGITEAFF.

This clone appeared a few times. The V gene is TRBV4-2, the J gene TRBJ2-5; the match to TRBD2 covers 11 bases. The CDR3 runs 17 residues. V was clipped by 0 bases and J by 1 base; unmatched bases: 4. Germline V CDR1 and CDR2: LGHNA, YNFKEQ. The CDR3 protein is CASSQEGLAGGQETQYF. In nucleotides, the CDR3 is TGTGCCAGCAGCCAAGAAGGTCTAGCGGGGGGCCAAGAGACCCAGTACTTC.

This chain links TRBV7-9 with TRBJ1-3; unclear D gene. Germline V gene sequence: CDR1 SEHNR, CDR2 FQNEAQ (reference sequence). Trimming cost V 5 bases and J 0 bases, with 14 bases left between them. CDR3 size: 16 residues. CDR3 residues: CASSPTLQSSGNTIYF. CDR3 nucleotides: TGTGCCAGCAGCCCAACCCTACAGAGCTCTGGAAACACCATATATTTT.

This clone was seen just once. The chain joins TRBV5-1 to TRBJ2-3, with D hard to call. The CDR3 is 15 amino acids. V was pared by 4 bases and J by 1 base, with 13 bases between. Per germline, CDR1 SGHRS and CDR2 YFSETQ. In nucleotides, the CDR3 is TGCGCCAGCAGCCAAACTACTCCGGGCACAGATACGCAGTATTTT. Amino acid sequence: CASSQTTPGTDTQYF.

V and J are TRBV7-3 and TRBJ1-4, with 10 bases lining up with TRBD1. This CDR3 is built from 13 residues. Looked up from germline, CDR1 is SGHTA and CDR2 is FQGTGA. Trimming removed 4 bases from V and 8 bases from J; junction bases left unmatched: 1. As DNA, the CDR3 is TGTGCCAGCAGCTGGACAGGGGGGGAAAAACTGTTTTTT. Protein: CASSWTGGEKLFF.

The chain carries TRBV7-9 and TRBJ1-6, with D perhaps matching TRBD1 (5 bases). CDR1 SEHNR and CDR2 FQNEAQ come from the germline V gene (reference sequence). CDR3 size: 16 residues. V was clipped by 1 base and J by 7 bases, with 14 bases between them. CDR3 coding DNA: TGTGCCAGCAGCTTAGTTGCAGGGCTTCGCAATTCACCCCTCCACTTT. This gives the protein CASSLVAGLRNSPLHF.

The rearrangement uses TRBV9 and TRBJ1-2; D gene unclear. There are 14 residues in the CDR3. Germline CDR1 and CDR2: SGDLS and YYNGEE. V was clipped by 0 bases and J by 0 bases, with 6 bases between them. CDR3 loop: CASSVEAANYGYTF. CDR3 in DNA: TGTGCCAGCAGCGTAGAAGCGGCTAACTATGGCTACACCTTC.

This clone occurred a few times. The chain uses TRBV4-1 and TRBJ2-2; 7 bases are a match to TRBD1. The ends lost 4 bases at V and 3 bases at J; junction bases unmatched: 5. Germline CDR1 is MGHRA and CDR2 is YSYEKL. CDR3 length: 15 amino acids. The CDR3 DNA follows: TGCGCCAGCAGCCCCGTTGACAGGGACACCGGGGAGCTGTTTTTT. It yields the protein CASSPVDRDTGELFF.

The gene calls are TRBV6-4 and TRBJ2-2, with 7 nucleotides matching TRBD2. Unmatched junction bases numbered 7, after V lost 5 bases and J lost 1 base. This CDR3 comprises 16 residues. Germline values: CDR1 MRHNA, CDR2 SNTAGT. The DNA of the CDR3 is TGTGCCAGCAGTCGAGTGTCTAGCGGGAACACCGGGGAGCTGTTTTTT. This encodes CASSRVSSGNTGELFF.

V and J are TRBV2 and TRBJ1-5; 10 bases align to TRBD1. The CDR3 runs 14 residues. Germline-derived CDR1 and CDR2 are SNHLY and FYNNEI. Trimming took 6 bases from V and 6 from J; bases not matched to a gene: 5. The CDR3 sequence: CASSAGQGGQPQHF. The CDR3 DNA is TGTGCCAGCAGCGCCGGACAGGGGGGTCAGCCCCAGCATTTT.